The 30 T cell receptor beta chains in this list originate from one sample, sequenced in a study of T-cell memory formation after mild COVID-19. MiXCR, run by TCRdb on the 5' RACE reads, gives a single entry per CDR3 protein. The sample has around 50,000 distinct CDR3 sequences; around 25% are singletons. Sequencing used PBMCs or a T cell subset sorted from them (not recorded which). These TCRs come from a man younger than 35 who had mild COVID-19 (a few samples of this study predate the infection). Cell type and time point are not known.

The chain recombines TRBV15 with TRBJ1-2; 11 positions agree with TRBD1. This CDR3 spans 15 amino acids. Germline CDR1 reads LNHNV; CDR2 reads YYDKDF (reference sequence). J was trimmed by 8 bases and V by 5 bases; bases with no gene match: 10. CDR3 nucleotide sequence: TGTGCCACCAGCGAAGGCCGGGACAGGGGGAACGGCTACACCTTC. It translates to CATSEGRDRGNGYTF. Full variable domain (outside the CDR3, taken from reference TRBV15 and TRBJ1-2): DAMVIQNPRYQVTQFGKPVTLSCSQTLNHNVMYWYQQKSSQAPKLLFHYYDKDFNNEADTPDNFQSRRPNTSFCFLDIRSPGLGDTAMYLCATSEGRDRGNGYTFGSGTRLTVV.

This chain connects TRBV7-2 to TRBJ2-5; 7 bases fit TRBD2. V shed 3 bases and J 1 base; nucleotides not matched to a gene: 2. Per germline, CDR1 SGHTA and CDR2 FQGNSA. The CDR3 loop spans 14 amino acids. CDR3 sequence (DNA): TGTGCCAGCAGCTTGGGACTAATCCAAGAGACCCAGTACTTC. Residues: CASSLGLIQETQYF.

This clonotype was counted a few times. J is TRBJ2-7 and V is TRBV12-3 or TRBV12-4, with D tentatively TRBD1 (6 bases). This CDR3 is built from 13 residues. Trimming cost V 1 base and J 6 bases, with 10 bases left between them. In nucleotides, the CDR3 is TGTGCCAGCAGTTTAGTGGGGGCAGGCGAGCAGTACGTC. Its translation: CASSLVGAGEQYV.

This rearrangement joins TRBV29-1 to TRBJ2-5; D is perhaps TRBD2 (5 bases). This CDR3 has 15 amino acids. V was trimmed by 6 bases and J by 2 bases, leaving 19 bases between them. CDR1 is SQVTM, CDR2 ANQGSEA, per germline. The CDR3 spells CSVAGGLSAQETQYF. CDR3 sequence (DNA): TGCAGCGTGGCGGGTGGACTTTCCGCGCAAGAGACCCAGTACTTC.

This clonotype has just one count. The chain combines TRBV23-1 with TRBJ2-3; no firm D call. TRBV23-1 counts as an open reading frame of uncertain function. The CDR3 totals 15 residues. Trimming cost V 0 bases and J 1 base, with 8 bases left between them. CDR3: CASSQSGEGTDTQYF. The CDR3 coding sequence is TGCGCCAGCAGTCAATCAGGCGAGGGCACAGATACGCAGTATTTT.

This clonotype was picked up a small number of times. This rearrangement joins TRBV7-4 to TRBJ2-3; D is unclear. Germline CDR1 is SGHVT and CDR2 is SQSDAQ. CDR3 length equals 13 residues. Trimming removed 6 bases from V and 14 bases from J, with 21 bases in between. CDR3 DNA sequence: TGTGCCAGCAGACATAGAAGCCGACCCGGTCTGTATTTT. Protein: CASRHRSRPGLYF.

This clonotype was detected only a few times. The chain uses TRBV7-9 and TRBJ2-3, with 7 bases matching TRBD2. The CDR3 is made up of 15 amino acids. V shed 5 bases and J 5 bases; nucleotides not matched to a gene: 10. Germline V CDR1 and CDR2: SEHNR, FQNEAQ (reference sequence). The CDR3 loop is CASSRASGPRDTQYF. The CDR3 DNA reads TGTGCCAGCAGCCGCGCTAGCGGCCCTCGAGATACGCAGTATTTT.

The V gene is TRBV7-9, the J gene TRBJ2-1; tentatively, D is TRBD1 or TRBD2 (5 bases each). Germline V gives CDR1 SEHNR, CDR2 FQNEAQ (reference sequence). The V end was cut by 0 bases, the J end by 4 bases, with 7 bases between. The CDR3 sequence is 14 residues long. CDR3 sequence (DNA): TGTGCCAGCAGCTTAGCGGGGGATTACAATGAGCAGTTCTTC. Protein: CASSLAGDYNEQFF.

This chain connects TRBV4-1 to TRBJ2-7; TRBD2 matches 7 bases. The CDR3 has 17 residues. V was pared by 0 bases and J by 3 bases, with 11 bases of the junction left unmatched. CDR1 is MGHRA and CDR2 is YSYEKL in the germline V gene. Here the CDR3 DNA reads TGCGCCAGCAGCCAAGACGTCGGACTAGGTTTCAGCTACGAGCAGTACTTC. Translation gives CASSQDVGLGFSYEQYF.

V and J are TRBV5-6 and TRBJ2-7, with 9 bases that match TRBD1. V dropped 4 bases and J dropped 1; count of bases not matched to a gene: 6. This CDR3 spans 15 amino acids. Germline V gene sequence: CDR1 SGHDT, CDR2 YYEEEE. CDR3 region: CASSQTGGSSYEQYF. The CDR3 DNA reads as TGTGCCAGCAGCCAGACAGGGGGTAGTTCCTACGAGCAGTACTTC.

The gene calls are TRBV20-1 and TRBJ2-3, with 7 bases lining up with TRBD2. The CDR3 loop spans 19 amino acids. Trimming at V came to 0 bases and at J to 0 bases, leaving 15 bases not matched to a gene. In germline, CDR1 is DFQATT, CDR2 SNEGSKA (reference sequence). The chain's CDR3 is CSARDGRERIITSTDTQYF. The CDR3 nucleotides are TGCAGTGCTAGAGATGGGCGGGAGAGAATAATTACTAGCACAGATACGCAGTATTTT.

This clonotype came up a few times. This chain connects TRBV2 to TRBJ2-5, with 12 bases aligning to TRBD1. CDR3 length: 15 amino acids. The germline V gene encodes CDR1 SNHLY and CDR2 FYNNEI. Trimming took 6 bases from V and 5 from J; bases not matched to a gene: 7. The CDR3: CASRTGTGGVETQYF. As DNA, the CDR3 is TGTGCCAGCAGAACCGGGACAGGGGGCGTGGAGACCCAGTACTTC.

This clonotype showed up just a few times. The CDR3 loop reads CATSRDWSGANNEQFF. CDR3 in DNA: TGTGCCACCAGCAGAGATTGGAGCGGGGCGAACAATGAGCAGTTCTTC. V gene TRBV15 combines with J gene TRBJ2-1, with 7 nucleotides matching TRBD2. The V gene's germline CDR1 is LNHNV and CDR2 YYDKDF (reference sequence). V lost 0 bases to trimming and J lost 5 bases; unmatched junction nucleotides: 7. This CDR3 is 16 amino acids long.

Many counts were recorded for this clonotype. This chain connects TRBV5-1 to TRBJ2-7; 10 nucleotides align to TRBD1. This CDR3 has 16 amino acids. The germline gives CDR1 SGHRS, CDR2 YFSETQ. V lost 4 bases, J lost 3 bases, and 10 bases stayed unmatched. The CDR3 protein is CASSHSPGQGIYEQYV. The CDR3 nucleotides read TGCGCCAGCAGCCATTCTCCGGGACAGGGGATCTACGAGCAGTACGTC.

This clonotype was counted a few times. This chain links TRBV7-9 with TRBJ2-3; D is perhaps TRBD2 (7 bases). The germline V and J ends were trimmed by 5 bases and 0 bases, with 15 bases remaining between them. Germline loops: CDR1 SEHNR, CDR2 FQNEAQ (reference sequence). CDR3 length: 16 amino acids. For the CDR3, the DNA is TGTGCCAGCAGCCCCCAGGGGCGGGGGAGCACAGATACGCAGTATTTT. Its protein is CASSPQGRGSTDTQYF.

In this sample, this clonotype turned up a few times. J is TRBJ2-5 and V is TRBV7-6; D call uncertain. V was cut by 2 bases and J by 3 bases, with 13 bases left in between. Germline CDR1 reads SGHVS; CDR2 reads FNYEAQ. CDR3 length: 15 amino acids. CDR3 sequence reads: CASSLNGEEKETQYF. The DNA for the CDR3 is TGTGCCAGCAGCTTAAATGGGGAAGAAAAAGAGACCCAGTACTTC.

The chain recombines TRBV3-1 with TRBJ2-3, with no clear D. Per germline, CDR1 LGHDT and CDR2 YNNKEL (reference sequence). This CDR3 has 16 residues. Trimming cost V 1 base and J 4 bases, with 15 bases left between them. The CDR3 reads CASSQGSGVASDTQYF. The CDR3 DNA follows: TGTGCCAGCAGCCAAGGTTCTGGGGTAGCTTCAGATACGCAGTATTTT.

This sequence joins TRBV24-1 and TRBJ1-5; no firm D call. V lost 3 bases and J lost 2, with 10 bases in between. The CDR3 loop spans 15 amino acids. CDR1 is KGHDR and CDR2 is SFDVKD in the germline V gene. The CDR3 protein is CATSDSREGNQPQHF. CDR3 nucleotide sequence: TGTGCCACCAGTGATAGTAGGGAAGGCAATCAGCCCCAGCATTTT.

This chain's CDR3 is CASSQYQAGTYNEQFF. The CDR3 DNA reads TGCGCCAGCAGCCAATATCAAGCGGGGACCTACAATGAGCAGTTCTTC. V gene TRBV4-1 combines with J gene TRBJ2-1, with TRBD2 matching 7 bases. CDR1 and CDR2 (germline): MGHRA, YSYEKL. With V trimmed by 2 bases and J by 2 bases, 6 bases remained unmatched. The CDR3 totals 16 residues.

The CDR3 is CSVQDGYEQFF. The CDR3 coding sequence is TGCAGCGTTCAGGACGGATATGAGCAGTTCTTC. V is TRBV29-1 and J is TRBJ2-1; no reliable D call. Trimming removed 5 bases at V and 8 bases at J, with 10 bases between. Germline loops: CDR1 SQVTM, CDR2 ANQGSEA. The CDR3 has 11 residues.

Only a few counts were recorded for this clonotype. CDR3 protein: CASAPGLNYGYTF. As DNA, the CDR3 is TGTGCCAGCGCGCCAGGACTAAACTATGGCTACACCTTC. V and J are TRBV27 and TRBJ1-2; D gene uncertain. Per germline, CDR1 MNHEY and CDR2 SMNVEV (reference sequence). V gave up 8 bases and J gave up 2 bases, with 12 bases separating them. The CDR3 is 13 residues long.

There are many counts of this clonotype. The chain recombines TRBV7-9 with TRBJ2-7; D not certain. Trimming left V 5 bases short and J 1 base short, with 3 bases between. CDR1 and CDR2 from the germline V gene are SEHNR and FQNEAQ (reference sequence). The CDR3 runs to 11 residues. The CDR3 nucleotides read TGTGCCAGCAGCCATTCCTACGAGCAGTACTTC. This codes for CASSHSYEQYF.

J is TRBJ2-4 and V is TRBV4-2; tentative D call: TRBD1 (6 bases). Per the germline V gene, CDR1 is LGHNA and CDR2 is YNFKEQ. The CDR3 is 15 residues long. With 4 bases removed from V and 3 bases from J, the gap between germline ends came to 13 bases. CDR3 sequence reads: CASSRSGVDKNIQYF. The CDR3 nucleotides are TGTGCCAGCAGCCGCTCAGGGGTGGACAAAAACATTCAGTACTTC.

This clonotype has ten or more counts. V and J are TRBV7-9 and TRBJ2-2; no definite D call. This CDR3 has 17 amino acids. V lost 1 base and J 4 bases, leaving 16 bases between the germline ends. From germline, CDR1 is SEHNR and CDR2 FQNEAQ (reference sequence). DNA for the CDR3: TGTGCCAGCAGCTTAGGACTTGAGGTTCTTACCACCGGGGAGCTGTTTTTT. Translating gives CASSLGLEVLTTGELFF.

This chain joins TRBV6-5 and TRBJ2-5, with D possibly being TRBD2 (5 bases). Germline V gives CDR1 MNHEY, CDR2 SVGAGI. V was shortened by 8 bases and J by 1 base, with 11 bases between the two germline ends. The CDR3 is made up of 13 amino acids. The CDR3 sequence: CASSRAGQETQYF. CDR3 in DNA: TGTGCCAGCTCGAGGGCGGGCCAAGAGACCCAGTACTTC.

This rearrangement joins TRBV4-3 to TRBJ1-5, with no clear D. This CDR3 spans 15 amino acids. Looked up from germline, CDR1 is LGHNA and CDR2 is YSLEER. The V end was cut by 0 bases, the J end by 1 base, with 7 bases between. The CDR3, as DNA: TGCGCCAGCAGCCAAGATGGAGGAAGCAATCAGCCCCAGCATTTT. Protein product: CASSQDGGSNQPQHF.

This chain links TRBV7-3 with TRBJ1-1; D remains ambiguous. This CDR3 is 13 amino acids long. The germline gives CDR1 SGHTA, CDR2 FQGTGA. Trimming removed 6 bases from V and 1 base from J, with 9 bases in between. This CDR3 is CASRSNRNTEAFF. The CDR3 nucleotides are TGTGCCAGCAGATCGAACAGGAACACTGAAGCTTTCTTT.

This clonotype was counted only a few times. The genes are TRBV7-6 and TRBJ2-1; 8 nucleotides align to TRBD1. V lost 0 bases and J lost 7; bases outside the gene matches: 5. This CDR3 has 15 residues. Per the germline V gene, CDR1 is SGHVS and CDR2 is FNYEAQ. CDR3 DNA: TGTGCCAGCAGCTTAGCGCGAGGACAGGGAAATGAGCAGTTCTTC. This sequence encodes CASSLARGQGNEQFF.

V is TRBV7-9 and J is TRBJ2-7; 10 bases line up with TRBD2. The CDR3 totals 14 residues. The J segment lost 7 bases and the V segment lost 5 bases, leaving 8 bases of the junction unmatched. CDR1 is SEHNR, CDR2 FQNEAQ, per germline (reference sequence). The CDR3 reads CASSRTSGAWEQYV. CDR3 in DNA: TGTGCCAGCAGCAGGACTAGCGGAGCATGGGAGCAGTACGTC.

This clonotype was seen a few times. V and J are TRBV7-9 and TRBJ1-2, with D unclear. The V end lost 5 bases, the J end lost 4 bases, and 11 bases lay between the germline ends. CDR1 is SEHNR and CDR2 is FQNEAQ in the germline V gene (reference sequence). The CDR3 spans 13 residues. CDR3 region: CASSGRALYGYTF. The CDR3 DNA is TGTGCCAGCAGCGGCCGGGCCCTCTATGGCTACACCTTC.